This TCR beta chain was documented in a study of OX40 agonist ivuxolimab in advanced cancers. Study-level information: Those enrolled were approximately 87% male, with a mean age of around 60 years and ages from 23 to 79. Partial responses occurred in Three dose-escalation patients, one with hepatocellular carcinoma and two with cutaneous melanoma. Overall study findings and caveats: Blood T cells, both CD4+ and CD8+, expanded clonally by week 6 at 0.1 to 3.0 mg/kg. Expanded clones were, on average, more numerous in CD8+ T cells than in CD4+.

Deletions cut 0 bases from V and 0 bases from J, with 15 bases between. CDR3 length: 17 amino acids. The germline gives CDR1 GTSNPN, CDR2 SVGIG (reference sequence). Profiled with immunoSEQ multiplex PCR; TCRdb holds only in-frame clones, not every one. This sample has around 100,000 clones, with around 93% found just once. Comments on this clone: The antigen is unknown.

This TCR derives from an adult with an advanced solid tumor such as melanoma, head and neck, liver or kidney cancer. The V gene is TRBV30, the J gene TRBJ2-1; TRBD2 is a possible D gene (6 bases). The sample here was CD4+ or CD8+ T cells sorted from blood, taken in a trial of the OX40 agonist ivuxolimab. The CDR3 loop reads CAWSVGLGGSSYNEQFF. CDR3 DNA: TGTGCCTGGAGTGTAGGGCTGGGGGGTAGCTCCTACAATGAGCAGTTCTTC.